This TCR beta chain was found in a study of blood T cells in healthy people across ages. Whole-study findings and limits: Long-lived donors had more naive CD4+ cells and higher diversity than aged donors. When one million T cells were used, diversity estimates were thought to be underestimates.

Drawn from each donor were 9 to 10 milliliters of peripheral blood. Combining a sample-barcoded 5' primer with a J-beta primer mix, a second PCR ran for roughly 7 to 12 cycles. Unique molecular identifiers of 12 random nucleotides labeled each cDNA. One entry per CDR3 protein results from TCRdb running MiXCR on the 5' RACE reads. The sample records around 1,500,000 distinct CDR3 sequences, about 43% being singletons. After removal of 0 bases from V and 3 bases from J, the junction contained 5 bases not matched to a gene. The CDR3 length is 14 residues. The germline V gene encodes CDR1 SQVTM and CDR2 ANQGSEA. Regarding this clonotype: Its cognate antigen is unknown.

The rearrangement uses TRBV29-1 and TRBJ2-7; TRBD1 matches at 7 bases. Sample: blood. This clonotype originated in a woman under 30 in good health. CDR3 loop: CSVEDPTGRYEQYF. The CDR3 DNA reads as TGCAGCGTTGAAGATCCGACAGGGCGCTACGAGCAGTACTTC.